Below, 31 T cell receptor beta chains from the same sample are listed, as sequenced in a study of cytomegalovirus exposure and HLA in healthy donors. Primers: 60 Vbeta forward and 13 Jbeta reverse. Assay: immunoSEQ multiplex PCR; the TCRdb copy retains only in-frame clones and omits some. The sample lists roughly 100,000 clones; around four fifths were seen once. The sequenced sample was PBMCs. The source is a man aged 40-55 years in good health and CMV-seronegative.

The chain uses TRBV7-2 and TRBJ2-4; D remains unclear. Germline values: CDR1 SGHTA, CDR2 FQGNSA. The CDR3 extends over 15 amino acids. The germline V and J ends were trimmed by 1 base and 0 bases, with 7 bases remaining between them. The CDR3 loop reads CASSLVSVAKNIQYF. DNA of the CDR3: TGTGCCAGCAGCTTAGTTTCCGTAGCCAAAAACATTCAGTACTTC.

Points on this clone: This sample also contains other DNA sequences that code for the same CDR3. The chain combines TRBV27 with TRBJ1-6; no clear D gene. The CDR3 is 17 residues long. Trimming pared 7 bases from V and 2 bases from J, leaving 18 bases between. CDR1 is MNHEY and CDR2 is SMNVEV in the germline V gene (reference sequence). CDR3: CASNFRRGMTYNSPLHF. CDR3 in DNA: TGTGCCAGCAACTTTAGGCGGGGAATGACCTATAATTCACCCCTCCACTTT.

The chain uses TRBV9 and TRBJ2-5; TRBD2 matches 13 bases. The CDR3 is 15 residues long. V was clipped by 3 bases and J by 5 bases; unmatched bases: 4. Germline-derived CDR1 and CDR2 are SGDLS and YYNGEE. The CDR3 spells CASSEGLAGRETQYF. CDR3 nucleotides: TGTGCCAGCAGCGAGGGACTAGCGGGGAGGGAGACCCAGTACTTC.

The chain employs TRBV18 and TRBJ2-7; weak D call: TRBD1 (5 bases). V gave up 2 bases and J gave up 4 bases, with 12 bases separating them. Germline V lookup: CDR1 KGHSH, CDR2 LQKENI. The CDR3 length is 14 residues. CDR3 coding DNA: TGTGCCAGCTCACCAATCCAGGGCAAGTACGAGCAGTACTTC. Translation: CASSPIQGKYEQYF.

The chain is built from TRBV11-3 and TRBJ2-5, with D maybe TRBD2 (5 bases). Germline loops: CDR1 SGHNT, CDR2 YENEEA. CDR3 length: 13 amino acids. V lost 1 base, J lost 5 bases, and 8 bases lay in between. This chain's CDR3 is CASSLGGGETQYF. The CDR3 DNA is TGTGCCAGCAGCTTAGGCGGCGGGGAGACCCAGTACTTC.

This rearrangement joins TRBV12-2 to TRBJ2-7; the D segment call TRBD1 is taken from the table without a DNA check. TRBV12-2 is reported as a pseudogene. The CDR3 loop spans 14 amino acids. CDR3 bases: TGTGCAAGTCGCCACTCCCCAGGGTGGTACGAGCAGTACTTC. As protein: CASRHSPGWYEQYF.

V gene TRBV7-8 combines with J gene TRBJ1-1; D is possibly TRBD1 (5 bases). V was trimmed by 5 bases and J by 5 bases, leaving 15 bases between them. CDR3 size: 14 residues. From germline, CDR1 is SGHVS and CDR2 FQNEAQ. CDR3 nucleotide sequence: TGTGCCAGCAGCCACTCTGGGGGGGGAACTGAAGCTTTCTTT. It encodes CASSHSGGGTEAFF.

This chain connects TRBV10-3 to TRBJ1-1; D unresolved. Germline V gene data show CDR1 as ENHRY and CDR2 as SYGVKD. The V and J ends lost 4 bases and 0 bases respectively, with 15 bases between them. The CDR3 runs to 16 residues. The CDR3 loop reads CAISGTGDRMNTEAFF. In DNA, the CDR3 is TGTGCCATCAGTGGGACTGGGGATAGGATGAACACTGAAGCTTTCTTT.

This chain connects TRBV7-8 to TRBJ1-1; TRBD1 is a possible D gene (6 bases). The germline V and J ends were trimmed by 4 bases and 0 bases, with 9 bases remaining between them. CDR1 is SGHVS, CDR2 FQNEAQ, per germline. CDR3 length: 14 residues. The CDR3 loop is CASSWTVMNTEAFF. The CDR3 DNA sequence: TGTGCCAGCAGCTGGACAGTAATGAACACTGAAGCTTTCTTT. Drawing the rest from reference TRBV7-8 and TRBJ1-1, the complete variable domain is GAGVSQSPRYKVAKRGQDVALRCDPISGHVSLFWYQQALGQGPEFLTYFQNEAQLDKSGLPSDRFFAERPEGSVSTLKIQRTQQEDSAVYLCASSWTVMNTEAFFGQGTRLTVV.

The chain carries TRBV7-3 and TRBJ1-1; 7 bases map to TRBD1. The germline CDR1 and CDR2 sequences are SGHTA and FQGTGA. V shed 2 bases, J shed 0 bases, and the junction held 6 bases outside the gene matches. The length of the CDR3 is 16 residues. The CDR3 is CASSLAGDRVNTEAFF. CDR3 DNA sequence: TGTGCCAGCAGCTTAGCCGGAGACAGGGTGAACACTGAAGCTTTCTTT.

This chain joins TRBV5-4 and TRBJ2-1; TRBD1 aligns across 7 bases. This CDR3 spans 15 amino acids. With V trimmed by 4 bases and J by 0 bases, 4 bases remained unmatched. The germline V gene encodes CDR1 SGHNT and CDR2 YYREEE (reference sequence). CDR3 amino acids: CASSPGTVSYNEQFF. CDR3 DNA: TGTGCCAGCAGCCCCGGGACAGTCTCCTACAATGAGCAGTTCTTC. Using reference TRBV5-4 and TRBJ2-1 for the parts outside the CDR3, the full variable domain is ETGVTQSPTHLIKTRGQQVTLRCSSQSGHNTVSWYQQALGQGPQFIFQYYREEENGRGNFPPRFSGLQFPNYSSELNVNALELDDSALYLCASSPGTVSYNEQFFGPGTRLTVL.

The CDR3 coding sequence is TGCGCCAGCAGCTTGGCCATAACAGGGGATTATGACGAGCAGTACTTC. Its protein is CASSLAITGDYDEQYF. The rearrangement links TRBV5-1 to TRBJ2-7; TRBD1 matches 7 bases. Germline V CDR1 and CDR2: SGHRS, YFSETQ. The V and J ends lost 0 bases and 5 bases, in that order; junction bases with no gene match: 11. The CDR3 is 16 amino acids.

V gene TRBV7-9 combines with J gene TRBJ2-2; D call uncertain. CDR1 and CDR2 from the germline V gene are SEHNR and FQNEAQ (reference sequence). Trimming cost V 3 bases and J 9 bases, with 11 bases left between them. The CDR3 has 13 residues. CDR3 in amino acids: CASSFLQDRELFF. The DNA for the CDR3 is TGTGCCAGCAGCTTTCTTCAGGATCGGGAGCTGTTTTTT.

In its sample, this clone was seen a few times. This rearrangement joins TRBV7-9 to TRBJ1-1; no reliable D call. This CDR3 has 13 residues. V was clipped by 2 bases and J by 3 bases, with 7 bases between them. The V gene's germline CDR1 is SEHNR and CDR2 FQNEAQ (reference sequence). The CDR3 region is CASSLIGDTEAFF. The CDR3 DNA reads TGTGCCAGCAGCTTAATCGGGGACACTGAAGCTTTCTTT. Full variable domain (rest looked up from reference TRBV7-9 and TRBJ1-1): DTGVSQNPRHKITKRGQNVTFRCDPISEHNRLYWYRQTLGQGPEFLTYFQNEAQLEKSRLLSDRFSAERPKGSFSTLEIQRTEQGDSAMYLCASSLIGDTEAFFGQGTRLTVV.

The rearrangement links TRBV7-3 to TRBJ1-5; TRBD1 matches 9 bases. The germline gives CDR1 SGHTA, CDR2 FQGTGA. This CDR3 region has 15 residues. V shed 5 bases, J shed 3 bases, and the junction held 5 bases outside the gene matches. CDR3 sequence reads: CASSLTGGTNQPQHF. The CDR3 DNA reads TGTGCCAGCAGCCTTACAGGGGGCACCAATCAGCCCCAGCATTTT. The full variable domain, completed using reference TRBV7-3 and TRBJ1-5, is GAGVSQTPSNKVTEKGKYVELRCDPISGHTALYWYRQSLGQGPEFLIYFQGTGAADDSGLPNDRFFAVRPEGSVSTLKIQRTERGDSAVYLCASSLTGGTNQPQHFGDGTRLSIL.

This chain connects TRBV6-5 to TRBJ2-1; 7 bases are shared with TRBD1. Germline V CDR1 and CDR2: MNHEY, SVGAGI. V lost 5 bases to trimming and J lost 10 bases; unmatched junction nucleotides: 8. CDR3 length equals 13 residues. The CDR3 nucleotides read TGTGCCAGCAGTGACCCAACAGGGGACGAGCAGTTCTTC. It is translated as CASSDPTGDEQFF.

The genes are TRBV11-1 and TRBJ2-5; 8 bases line up with TRBD2. Germline trimming cut 4 bases from V and 5 bases from J; bases unmatched to any gene: 6. Germline V gene lookup returns CDR1 SGHAT and CDR2 FQDESV (reference sequence). The CDR3 has 14 residues. The CDR3, as DNA: TGTGCCAGCAGCTCCGGACTAGCAGCCGAGACCCAGTACTTC. Translated: CASSSGLAAETQYF.

The chain links TRBV7-2 to TRBJ2-5; 9 bases are a match to TRBD1. Trimming at V came to 5 bases and at J to 6 bases, leaving 13 bases not matched to a gene. Germline V gene lookup returns CDR1 SGHTA and CDR2 FQGNSA. The CDR3 sequence is 16 residues long. CDR3 in DNA: TGTGCCAGCAGCCCGACCGGGACAGGGACAAAACAGACCCAGTACTTC. Amino acid sequence: CASSPTGTGTKQTQYF.

The CDR3 spells CASSLTGGPGTQYF. CDR3 nucleotide sequence: TGTGCCAGCAGCTTGACGGGGGGGCCGGGGACCCAGTACTTC. The chain employs TRBV7-3 and TRBJ2-5; 8 nucleotides line up with TRBD2. The CDR3 runs to 14 residues. V shed 3 bases, J shed 7 bases, and the junction held 7 bases outside the gene matches. CDR1 and CDR2 from the germline V gene are SGHTA and FQGTGA.

This sequence joins TRBV9 and TRBJ2-7, with 11 bases lining up with TRBD2. The CDR3 consists of 15 residues. Unmatched junction bases numbered 11, after V lost 4 bases and J lost 8 bases. The germline gives CDR1 SGDLS, CDR2 YYNGEE. CDR3 sequence (DNA): TGTGCCAGCAGCCCCGGGACTAGCGGAGTCGGGAAGCAGTACTTC. As protein: CASSPGTSGVGKQYF.

V usage is TRBV7-3 and J usage is TRBJ2-3, with 8 bases that match TRBD2. CDR1 SGHTA and CDR2 FQGTGA come from the germline V gene. Trimming at V came to 6 bases and at J to 4 bases, leaving 9 bases not matched to a gene. This CDR3 is built from 15 residues. The CDR3: CASSHGGGDADTQYF. The CDR3 region has the DNA TGTGCCAGCAGTCACGGGGGGGGCGACGCAGATACGCAGTATTTT. The whole variable domain, filled in from reference TRBV7-3 and TRBJ2-3, reads GAGVSQTPSNKVTEKGKYVELRCDPISGHTALYWYRQSLGQGPEFLIYFQGTGAADDSGLPNDRFFAVRPEGSVSTLKIQRTERGDSAVYLCASSHGGGDADTQYFGPGTRLTVL.

The CDR3 here is CASTLTDTQYF. The CDR3, as DNA: TGCGCCAGCACCCTCACAGATACGCAGTATTTT. J is TRBJ2-3 and V is TRBV5-1; D gene unclear. In germline, CDR1 is SGHRS, CDR2 YFSETQ. The CDR3 runs 11 residues. Trimming took off 6 bases at V and 2 bases at J, with 4 bases between the two ends.

The chain links TRBV7-2 to TRBJ2-7; 12 bases match TRBD2. Germline CDR1 is SGHTA and CDR2 is FQGNSA. This CDR3 has 17 amino acids. Germline trimming cut 2 bases from V and 1 base from J; bases unmatched to any gene: 6. The DNA of the CDR3 is TGTGCCAGCAGCTTATGGGCTAGCGGGGGGGGGTCCTACGAGCAGTACTTC. This codes for CASSLWASGGGSYEQYF.

The chain is built from TRBV27 and TRBJ1-2, with a weak D call TRBD1 (5 bases). CDR1 and CDR2 from the germline V gene are MNHEY and SMNVEV (reference sequence). The V and J ends lost 3 bases and 0 bases respectively, with 14 bases between them. The CDR3 has 16 residues. This CDR3 is CASSFSGLAPNYGYTF. CDR3 in DNA: TGTGCCAGCAGTTTTTCGGGACTTGCTCCTAACTATGGCTACACCTTC.

The chain carries TRBV9 and TRBJ1-2; no definite D call. Germline V lookup: CDR1 SGDLS, CDR2 YYNGEE. The V end lost 4 bases, the J end lost 3 bases, and 7 bases lay between the germline ends. This CDR3 is built from 12 residues. The CDR3 nucleotides read TGTGCCAGCAGCCCCGGTGACTATGGCTACACCTTC. It encodes CASSPGDYGYTF.

V usage is TRBV4-1 and J usage is TRBJ2-2; D uncertain. The CDR3 is 16 residues long. V lost 4 bases and J 5 bases, leaving 17 bases between the germline ends. Germline CDR1 and CDR2: MGHRA and YSYEKL. CDR3 in amino acids: CASSRKITPDTGELFF. CDR3 DNA sequence: TGCGCCAGCAGCCGCAAGATCACCCCAGATACCGGGGAGCTGTTTTTT.

The chain recombines TRBV7-9 with TRBJ2-5; D perhaps matches TRBD1 (5 bases). The DNA end is more similar to TRBJ2-7, so the J call may be wrong. The length of the CDR3 is 15 residues. Germline V gene data show CDR1 as SEHNR and CDR2 as FQNEAQ (reference sequence). The CDR3 DNA follows: TGTGCCAGCAGCTTTGTCCAGGGTAACTCCTACGAGCAGTACTTC. It specifies CASSFVQGNSYEQYF.

This clone was counted a single time. The chain couples TRBV7-2 to TRBJ2-5, with 8 bases fitting TRBD2. The J call may be in error: the DNA end matches TRBJ2-7 better. The CDR3 consists of 15 residues. Per germline, CDR1 SGHTA and CDR2 FQGNSA. CDR3 DNA sequence: TGTGCCAGCAAGGGCGGGGGGCCTAGGGGATACGAGCAGTACTTC. Amino acids: CASKGGGPRGYEQYF.

The rearrangement uses TRBV13 and TRBJ2-3; perhaps TRBD2 as D (5 bases). This CDR3 spans 13 amino acids. Germline V lookup: CDR1 PRHDT, CDR2 FYEKMQ (reference sequence). Trimming left V 1 base short and J 8 bases short, with 10 bases between. CDR3 amino acids: CASSLAEDGTQYF. The CDR3 DNA reads TGTGCCAGCAGCTTAGCGGAGGATGGTACGCAGTATTTT.

This sequence joins TRBV29-1 and TRBJ2-1; the match to TRBD1 covers 7 bases. The CDR3 consists of 12 residues. The germline gives CDR1 SQVTM, CDR2 ANQGSEA. V dropped 4 bases and J dropped 8; count of bases not matched to a gene: 5. Here the CDR3 DNA reads TGCAGCGTTGGAGGGACAGTGGATGAGCAGTTCTTC. This gives the protein CSVGGTVDEQFF.

CDR3 sequence reads: CASSFGGGIGDTQYF. CDR3 sequence (DNA): TGTGCCAGCAGCTTTGGGGGGGGTATAGGGGATACGCAGTATTTT. This rearrangement joins TRBV7-3 to TRBJ2-3, with TRBD2 matching 7 bases. The CDR3 has 15 amino acids. The V segment lost 3 bases and the J segment 6 bases; nucleotides outside the gene matches: 9. CDR1 SGHTA and CDR2 FQGTGA come from the germline V gene.